This paragraph covers one T cell receptor beta chain sequence. It lacks a known antigen. The sample holds no much larger clone one base away, and base qualities are not on file. The immunoSEQ Assay, a bias-controlled multiplex PCR, was used to amplify TCRbeta CDR3 regions from genomic DNA. The source study handled its data this way. Nucleated cell counts per sample were estimated from amplification of reference gene primers within the assay. To quantify the absolute abundance of each unique TCRbeta CDR3 rearrangement, sequence reads were collapsed and filtered. For each sample, productive Simpson clonality was calculated by taking the square root of Simpson's diversity index across productive rearrangements. TCRdb mirrors the immuneACCESS table, restricted to in-frame sequences. Some clones are absent from its copies; in checked studies, under half trace to an unresolved V gene, and the reason for the others is unknown. The D gene and trimming were derived from the DNA, and the V and J assignments and clone size from that table. This sample gives approximately 340,000 clones in total; around 83% of them show up just once. In total, the top ten clones hold roughly 3% of the sample.

Whole blood was collected in K2EDTA tubes by collaborating institutions according to the institutions' own protocols. Collaborator samples were shipped for TCRbeta analysis as frozen whole blood, isolated PBMCs, or DNA extracted from either sample type. This sample was taken from a study of blood T cell repertoires in COVID-19 (dated by TCRdb to about 2020). About the full investigation: The collaborator samples originated in the United States, Italy and Spain and spanned the acute and convalescent phases of COVID-19. The prospective study material was composed of cDNA or gDNA derived from T cells, B-cell-depleted T cells, or PBMCs. The dataset comprised deeply sampled blood TCRbeta repertoires from subjects exposed to, actively infected with, or recovered from COVID-19. The repertoires were made available in a free public database intended to serve as a resource for research on the immune response to SARS-CoV-2. The samples were drawn from the first 160 participants of the ongoing ImmuneRACE study and from 1,254 subjects provided by 6 global collaborators. Sample metadata almost always included a de-identified subject ID, COVID-19 status, age in years and sex. HLA class I and class II types, where available, came from metadata supplied by the sample provider rather than from assay-based typing. What the work shows at the level of the full study, not this receptor alone: The quantity of clinical and demographic metadata differed by source and by participant and was supplied without curation.

The CDR3 runs 16 residues from the cysteine to the phenylalanine. Of all the DNA, just the CDR3 is kept, 48 bases in frame from base 1. The germline V gene gives CDR1 as SGHRS and CDR2 as YFSETQ. From V the trimming removes 6 bases and from J it removes 2 bases, while the gene matches leave 12 bases of the junction unaccounted for. The source is a man younger than 45 with active or convalescent COVID-19. The chain links TRBV5-1 with TRBJ2-3; the junction holds 7 bases that match TRBD1. The sample was peripheral blood. The CDR3 protein sequence reads: CASTPGGALFTDTQYF. The nucleotide sequence is given as TGCGCCAGCACTCCAGGGGGAGCGCTCTTCACAGATACGCAGTATTTT.